A single TCR beta chain is shown here with its context. The data belong to a study of radiotherapy plus CTLA-4 blockade in lung cancer. Sequencing was performed with immunoSEQ multiplex PCR; in TCRdb, only in-frame clones are kept and a portion is missing. The sample includes tens of thousands of clones, approximately 81% seen only once; the top ten take 25% to 35%. V gave up 1 base and J gave up 1 base, with 10 bases separating them. The CDR3 is 15 residues long. Germline CDR1 is LNHDA and CDR2 is SQIVND (reference sequence). The sequence was obtained from a human donor with non-small cell lung cancer whose response to radiotherapy plus ipilimumab could not be evaluated. The J gene is TRBJ1-1, the V gene TRBV19; D gene uncertain. Material: peripheral blood, obtained from a patient treated with radiotherapy plus ipilimumab. Here the CDR3 reads CASSIGGSGNTEAFF. Here the CDR3 DNA reads TGTGCCAGTAGTATAGGAGGCAGCGGGAACACTGAAGCTTTCTTT.